This T cell receptor beta chain emerged from a study of blood T cell repertoires in COVID-19. The overall study: In each case, the material was cDNA or gDNA derived from T cells, B-cell-depleted T cells, or PBMCs.

Researchers sorted participants into cohorts using their self-reported clinical history. What the recovered Cohort 3 donors had was two negative PCRs, clearance, or symptom resolution. The CDR3 extends over 15 amino acids. V dropped 1 base and J dropped 4; count of bases not matched to a gene: 6. Looked up from germline, CDR1 is SNHLY and CDR2 is FYNNEI. Original data processing: Scientists estimated how many nucleated cells there were by amplifying reference gene primers. The data were produced by immunoSEQ multiplex PCR, yet TCRdb's version contains in-frame clones alone and is incomplete. Clone size and the V and J calls come from that table; the DNA yielded D and trimming. The sample contains 250,000 or so clones, 86% of which appear only once.

The sequence was obtained from a young woman who had recovered from COVID-19. The V call is TRBV2, the J call TRBJ2-5; 7 bases map to TRBD2. Material: PBMCs or T cells enriched from blood (not recorded which). Here the CDR3 reads CASSEGRTSRETQYF. The DNA of the CDR3 is TGTGCCAGCAGTGAAGGACGGACTAGTCGAGAGACCCAGTACTTC.